These 28 T cell receptor beta chains were sequenced from one sample in a study of T cell responses to AZD1222 COVID-19 vaccine. Measured with immunoSEQ multiplex PCR; TCRdb has only the in-frame clones, and not every one. The table includes about 120,000 clones, roughly 88% detected once. Sequencing used peripheral blood, obtained on day 0 of AZD1222 vaccination. The receptors were gathered from an adult in good health.

This rearrangement joins TRBV11-3 to TRBJ1-4; D ambiguous. Trimming cost V 3 bases and J 8 bases, with 16 bases left between them. The CDR3 totals 15 residues. Germline lookup yields CDR1 SGHNT and CDR2 YENEEA. The CDR3 region has the DNA TGTGCCAGCAGCTTTGGGCCTCAACGTGACGAAAAACTGTTTTTT. It is translated as CASSFGPQRDEKLFF.

The chain carries TRBV6-1 and TRBJ1-1; TRBD1 agrees at 9 bases. CDR3 length: 15 amino acids. The V and J ends lost 3 bases and 11 bases, in that order; junction bases with no gene match: 13. Germline V gives CDR1 MNHNS, CDR2 SASEGT. The CDR3 DNA follows: TGTGCCAGCAGTGATTTTAGGGACAGGGTTATTGGGGCTTTCTTT. It translates to CASSDFRDRVIGAFF.

The chain has TRBV7-9 and TRBJ2-7; D assignment may be TRBD1 or TRBD2 (5 bases each). This CDR3 has 14 residues. The ends were cut back, 4 bases at V and 3 bases at J, with 13 bases in the middle. Germline V gene lookup returns CDR1 SEHNR and CDR2 FQNEAQ (reference sequence). CDR3 DNA sequence: TGTGCCAGCAGCTCCCCGGGACCGAGCTACGAGCAGTACTTC. Amino acids: CASSSPGPSYEQYF.

The V gene is TRBV7-2, the J gene TRBJ2-5, with D perhaps TRBD1 (5 bases). The CDR3 sequence is 14 residues long. Trimming left V 5 bases short and J 5 bases short, with 15 bases between. CDR1 and CDR2 (germline): SGHTA, FQGNSA. CDR3 sequence (DNA): TGTGCCAGCAGCGCCAGGGCGCAATGGGAGACCCAGTACTTC. Amino acid sequence: CASSARAQWETQYF.

The chain carries TRBV6-5 and TRBJ1-1; tentative D call: TRBD1 (6 bases). V was pared by 8 bases and J by 4 bases, with 14 bases between. The CDR3 has 13 residues. Germline V gives CDR1 MNHEY, CDR2 SVGAGI. The CDR3 loop reads CASGPDRSTEAFF. Here the CDR3 DNA reads TGTGCCAGCGGACCAGACAGGTCCACTGAAGCTTTCTTT.

This clone has only one observation. This chain links TRBV5-4 with TRBJ1-2; 8 bases line up with TRBD1. The CDR3 runs 15 residues. Trimming removed 3 bases from V and 7 bases from J; junction bases left unmatched: 11. CDR1 is SGHNT, CDR2 YYREEE, per germline (reference sequence). The CDR3 protein is CASSWSRDRSSGYTF. CDR3 sequence (DNA): TGTGCCAGCAGCTGGAGCCGGGACAGGTCCTCTGGCTACACCTTC. Drawing the rest from reference TRBV5-4 and TRBJ1-2, the complete variable domain is ETGVTQSPTHLIKTRGQQVTLRCSSQSGHNTVSWYQQALGQGPQFIFQYYREEENGRGNFPPRFSGLQFPNYSSELNVNALELDDSALYLCASSWSRDRSSGYTFGSGTRLTVV.

The CDR3 loop reads CASSYLNPGSGTDTQYF. In DNA form, the CDR3 reads TGTGCCAGCAGCTATCTTAACCCAGGTAGCGGCACAGATACGCAGTATTTT. This chain connects TRBV7-2 to TRBJ2-3, with D possibly being TRBD2 (5 bases). The V end was cut by 4 bases, the J end by 1 base, with 18 bases between. The CDR3 consists of 17 residues. Germline-derived CDR1 and CDR2 are SGHTA and FQGNSA.

V gene TRBV27 combines with J gene TRBJ1-2; 7 bases line up with TRBD1. The CDR3 contains 15 residues. V lost 7 bases, J lost 4 bases, and 12 bases stayed unmatched. Germline CDR1 and CDR2: MNHEY and SMNVEV (reference sequence). CDR3 nucleotide sequence: TGTGCCAGCAAGAAGCCGGGACAGTCGTCCTATGGCTACACCTTC. It specifies CASKKPGQSSYGYTF.

V is TRBV5-1 and J is TRBJ2-3; no clear D. Germline CDR1 and CDR2: SGHRS and YFSETQ. The CDR3 spans 16 residues. Between the trimmed V and J ends, which lost 1 base and 2 bases, there was a span of 14 bases. The CDR3 spells CASSLSLSPDTDTQYF. CDR3 coding DNA: TGCGCCAGCAGCTTGAGTCTCTCCCCTGACACAGATACGCAGTATTTT. Supplemented by reference TRBV5-1 and TRBJ2-3, the full variable domain reads KAGVTQTPRYLIKTRGQQVTLSCSPISGHRSVSWYQQTPGQGLQFLFEYFSETQRNKGNFPGRFSGRQFSNSRSEMNVSTLELGDSALYLCASSLSLSPDTDTQYFGPGTRLTVL.

V is TRBV5-1 and J is TRBJ2-3; D is possibly TRBD1 or TRBD2 (5 bases each). Trimming removed 2 bases from V and 1 base from J, with 11 bases in between. Germline V gene sequence: CDR1 SGHRS, CDR2 YFSETQ. CDR3 length: 15 residues. This CDR3 reads CASSLRGVGTDTQYF. In nucleotides, the CDR3 is TGCGCCAGCAGCTTACGAGGGGTTGGCACAGATACGCAGTATTTT. The full variable domain, in which reference TRBV5-1 and TRBJ2-3 provide the parts outside the CDR3, is KAGVTQTPRYLIKTRGQQVTLSCSPISGHRSVSWYQQTPGQGLQFLFEYFSETQRNKGNFPGRFSGRQFSNSRSEMNVSTLELGDSALYLCASSLRGVGTDTQYFGPGTRLTVL.

The chain couples TRBV14 to TRBJ1-2; tentatively, D is TRBD1 (6 bases). Germline V CDR1 and CDR2: SGHDN, FVKESK. V lost 4 bases to trimming and J lost 7 bases, with 16 bases between them. This CDR3 has 14 amino acids. Here the CDR3 DNA reads TGTGCCAGCAGCCCACCGACAGGTTTTTTTGGCTACACCTTC. Encoded protein: CASSPPTGFFGYTF.

V is TRBV6-5 and J is TRBJ1-1; D unclear. The germline CDR1 and CDR2 sequences are MNHEY and SVGAGI. Deletions cut 2 bases from V and 3 bases from J, with 1 base between. This CDR3 is built from 11 residues. The DNA for the CDR3 is TGTGCCAGCAGTTACGACACTGAAGCTTTCTTT. Encoded protein: CASSYDTEAFF.

The chain recombines TRBV27 with TRBJ1-5; 9 nucleotides line up with TRBD1. Germline lookup yields CDR1 MNHEY and CDR2 SMNVEV (reference sequence). The CDR3 spans 18 residues. Losses at the gene ends were 6 bases for V and 2 bases for J; bases not matched to a gene: 14. The CDR3 bases are TGTGCCAGCAGCTTTATACGACAGGGGGGACGTGGCAATCAGCCCCAGCATTTT. Its translation is CASSFIRQGGRGNQPQHF.

The V call is TRBV19, the J call TRBJ2-2; 9 positions match TRBD2. The CDR3 loop spans 15 amino acids. V shed 6 bases and J 3 bases; nucleotides not matched to a gene: 5. Germline assignment: CDR1 LNHDA and CDR2 SQIVND (reference sequence). The CDR3 DNA follows: TGTGCCAGTAGGGTCCTAGCGGGACACACCGGGGAGCTGTTTTTT. Translating gives CASRVLAGHTGELFF.

This chain links TRBV3-1 (or the pseudogene TRBV3-2) with TRBJ2-7; D possibly corresponds to TRBD1 (5 bases). The CDR3 totals 13 residues. Trimming shortened V by 2 bases and J by 7 bases, and 12 bases separated the two germline ends. Germline lookup yields CDR1 LGHDT and CDR2 YNNKEL (reference sequence). This CDR3 is CASSQPSGREQYF. CDR3 nucleotide sequence: TGTGCCAGCAGCCAACCTTCAGGGCGGGAGCAGTACTTC.

V gene TRBV5-8 combines with J gene TRBJ1-5, with 9 bases identical to TRBD1. V lost 0 bases to trimming and J lost 14 bases; unmatched junction nucleotides: 6. The germline CDR1 and CDR2 sequences are SGHTS and YDEGEE. The CDR3 is made up of 13 amino acids. CDR3 DNA sequence: TGTGCCAGCAGCTTGGTACCGGGACAGGGAAAGCATTTT. Translated, it gives CASSLVPGQGKHF.

This chain links TRBV4-3 with TRBJ2-2; D may correspond to TRBD1 or TRBD2 (5 bases each). Germline CDR1 LGHNA, CDR2 YSLEER. The germline V and J ends were trimmed by 4 bases and 6 bases, with 15 bases remaining between them. The CDR3 runs 15 residues. The CDR3 DNA reads TGCGCCAGCAGCCCGATCGGGACGGGTCCCGGGGAGCTGTTTTTT. Protein sequence: CASSPIGTGPGELFF.

The V and J genes are TRBV28 and TRBJ2-7; 10 nucleotides line up with TRBD2. The CDR3 runs to 16 residues. Germline V CDR1 and CDR2: MDHEN, SYDVKM. V was pared by 5 bases and J by 1 base, with 8 bases of the junction left unmatched. The CDR3 sequence: CASSLERGGGSYEQYF. The DNA for the CDR3 is TGTGCCAGCAGTCTCGAGCGGGGGGGCGGATCCTACGAGCAGTACTTC.

V and J are TRBV6-5 and TRBJ2-1, with TRBD2 identical over 8 bases. This CDR3 spans 16 amino acids. V lost 1 base and J lost 9; bases outside the gene matches: 11. Germline loops: CDR1 MNHEY, CDR2 SVGAGI. The CDR3 DNA sequence: TGTGCCAGCAGTTACTTGGCGTCGGGAGGGGGTGGTGAGCAGTTCTTC. Amino acid sequence: CASSYLASGGGGEQFF.

The chain employs TRBV18 and TRBJ2-7; tentatively, D is TRBD1 (6 bases). The CDR3 is 13 residues long. Trimming removed 2 bases from V and 3 bases from J, with 8 bases in between. The germline gives CDR1 KGHSH, CDR2 LQKENI. In DNA, the CDR3 is TGTGCCAGCTCACCAAGGGGGTTCTACGAGCAGTACTTC. Amino acids: CASSPRGFYEQYF.

V and J are TRBV19 and TRBJ1-5; D call uncertain. The CDR3 covers 12 residues. CDR1 and CDR2 from the germline V gene are LNHDA and SQIVND (reference sequence). The V and J ends lost 4 bases and 6 bases respectively, with 7 bases between them. The DNA for the CDR3 is TGTGCCAGTAGTAGTCTTATTCAGCCCCAGCATTTT. It translates to CASSSLIQPQHF.

CDR3 sequence reads: CASSISGAYNEQFF. CDR3 in DNA: TGTGCCAGTAGTATTTCCGGGGCATACAATGAGCAGTTCTTC. The chain couples TRBV19 to TRBJ2-1; D might be TRBD1 or TRBD2, each matching 5 bases. Per germline, CDR1 LNHDA and CDR2 SQIVND (reference sequence). V was shortened by 3 bases and J by 4 bases, with 10 bases between the two germline ends. The CDR3 sequence is 14 residues long.

The chain recombines TRBV5-4 with TRBJ1-2; 9 bases fit TRBD1. The V gene end was trimmed by 1 base and the J gene end by 4 bases; junction bases not matched to a gene: 8. Germline CDR1 reads SGHNT; CDR2 reads YYREEE (reference sequence). The CDR3 contains 16 residues. CDR3 sequence (DNA): TGTGCCAGCAGCTTGTCGGGACAGGGTCTATTCTATGGCTACACCTTC. Translating it yields CASSLSGQGLFYGYTF.

This clone was detected only once. The J gene is TRBJ1-5, the V gene TRBV5-1; possible D gene TRBD1, 6 bases. Germline values: CDR1 SGHRS, CDR2 YFSETQ. The CDR3 extends over 14 amino acids. Trimming pared 1 base from V and 5 bases from J, leaving 10 bases between. The CDR3 sequence: CASSLNGGDQPQHF. CDR3 bases: TGCGCCAGCAGCTTGAATGGGGGCGATCAGCCCCAGCATTTT.

The J gene is TRBJ1-6, the V gene TRBV6-6; weak D call: TRBD1 (5 bases). V shed 5 bases and J shed 0 bases, with 14 bases lying between them. This CDR3 has 17 residues. Germline V gives CDR1 MNHNY, CDR2 SVGAGI (reference sequence). The CDR3 DNA reads TGTGCCAGCAGTCTCGGGACGGAGAGCTCCTATAATTCACCCCTCCACTTT. It specifies CASSLGTESSYNSPLHF.

The V and J genes are TRBV9 and TRBJ2-2; weak D call: TRBD1 (6 bases). Trimming took 4 bases from V and 5 from J, leaving 9 bases between them. The CDR3 is made up of 13 amino acids. Germline V gene sequence: CDR1 SGDLS, CDR2 YYNGEE. CDR3: CASSTTGTGELFF. DNA for the CDR3: TGTGCCAGCAGCACTACAGGGACCGGGGAGCTGTTTTTT.

This sequence joins TRBV6-5 and TRBJ1-2, with D possibly TRBD1 on 5 matching bases. The germline CDR1 and CDR2 sequences are MNHEY and SVGAGI. The V end was cut by 0 bases, the J end by 4 bases, with 12 bases between. This CDR3 is built from 15 residues. CDR3 in DNA: TGTGCCAGCAGTTACTCCTTGCAGGGCTTCTATGGCTACACCTTC. Encoded protein: CASSYSLQGFYGYTF.

The genes are TRBV3-1 (or the pseudogene TRBV3-2) and TRBJ1-2; D is undetermined. The V and J ends lost 0 bases and 5 bases respectively, with 13 bases between them. CDR3 size: 15 residues. Germline lookup yields CDR1 LGHDT and CDR2 YNNKEL (reference sequence). As DNA, the CDR3 is TGTGCCAGCAGCCAAGAAGGCACAATGCCGTATGGCTACACCTTC. Translating it yields CASSQEGTMPYGYTF.